This T cell receptor beta chain originates from a study of T-cell reconstitution after alpha-beta-depleted transplantation in children. General study points: Reports say that about two months after transplant, the alpha-beta T cells came out of several hundred graft clones that had expanded. After transplant, high TCRbeta diversity at day 60 in some patients arose from surviving recipient T cells and thymic progenitors. Among T cells one year after transplant, newly produced cells accounted for most counts and diversity.

Regarding this clonotype: Its antigen is as yet unknown.

Molecular barcoding with unique molecular identifiers was used for the TCRbeta library. From the PCR reads, TCRdb called clonotypes with MiXCR, one entry per CDR3 protein. The table lists 600,000 to 800,000 distinct CDR3 sequences, roughly 14% of them singletons. The germline V gene encodes CDR1 SGHRS and CDR2 YFSETQ. V shed 1 base and J shed 1 base, with 11 bases lying between them. This CDR3 spans 15 amino acids. Sequenced material: PBMCs, taken before TCRalphabeta/CD19-depleted stem cell transplant. The V gene is TRBV5-1, the J gene TRBJ1-1; no firm D call. This TCR derives from a girl aged 2 to 10 with congenital amegakaryocytic thrombocytopenia, due to receive a stem cell transplant. CDR3 protein: CASSLTTPENTEAFF. The CDR3 DNA reads as TGCGCCAGCAGCTTGACAACGCCAGAGAACACTGAAGCTTTCTTT.